This T cell receptor beta chain was obtained from a study of tumor and adjacent non-tumor tissue in lung cancer. Overall study: There were some 11 adenocarcinoma, 2 squamous cell carcinoma and 1 small cell lung cancer cases. On average, productive TCRbeta reads reached about 4.4 million per sample.

Germline CDR1 and CDR2: MGHDK and SYGVNS. There are 14 residues in the CDR3. The V gene lost 2 bases and the J gene lost 3 bases, with 11 bases spanning the gap. At least ten counts were recorded for this clonotype. This sample's RNA came from whole unsorted tissue. Distant lung tissue was collected more than 3 cm away from the tumor edge. Newly diagnosed lung cancer patients had thoracic surgery in China, August–late 2014, without prior chemotherapy. Three rounds of nested PCR, following a modified ARM-PCR protocol, produced the TCRbeta library. TCRdb itself ran the multiplex PCR reads through MiXCR, one entry per CDR3 protein. The sample yields roughly 44,000 distinct CDR3 sequences, 60% to 70% seen once.

Sequenced input: distant non-tumor lung tissue. This chain joins TRBV25-1 and TRBJ2-7, with D possibly TRBD1 on 5 matching bases. This receptor was taken from a woman aged 40-49 years with non-small cell lung cancer. CDR3 sequence: CASSEGAKSYEQYF. The CDR3 DNA sequence: TGTGCCAGCAGTGAAGGGGCTAAAAGCTACGAGCAGTACTTC.